This TCR beta chain was sequenced in a study of shared clonotypes between healthy human individuals. Study at large: Each donor's CD4 naive and CD4 memory cells filled three plates apiece, CD8 naive two, and CD8 memory one. General study points: The four-donor shared clonotypes exceeded non-shared clonotypes in generation probability, with non-shared ones scoring lower.

CD8 cells regarded as naive lacked CD45RO, were positively chosen for CCR7, and omitted terminally differentiated effector memory CD45RA+ cells. On this clone: What it binds is not known.

Evenly divided among several immunoSEQ plates was the genomic DNA of each subset. Data came from immunoSEQ multiplex PCR; TCRdb stores just in-frame clones and leaves some out. The repertoire holds 660,000 or so clones, with 95% to 97% as singletons. This receptor was identified in a woman in her twenties or thirties in good health. Sequences were obtained from naive CD8+ T cells sorted from blood.

CDR3 sequence reads: CASSSRDRDHNEQFF. DNA of the CDR3: TGTGCCAGCAGCTCCCGGGACAGGGACCACAATGAGCAGTTCTTC. J is TRBJ2-1 and V is TRBV11-2; 9 positions agree with TRBD1. The trim removed 4 bases at V and 5 bases at J, leaving 6 bases unmatched. Germline CDR1 reads SGHAT; CDR2 reads FQNNGV. The CDR3 contains 15 residues.